Listed here are 8 T cell receptor beta chains from one sample, sequenced in a study of blood T cell repertoires in COVID-19. Profiling relied on immunoSEQ multiplex PCR, and the TCRdb table lists in-frame clones only, not all of them. The sample consists of some 110,000 clones, 81% of them appearing once. Sequenced input: peripheral blood. The origin of the receptors is an elderly man with acute or convalescent COVID-19.

The CDR3 coding sequence is TGTGCCACCAGCTACACAGATACGCAGTATTTT. Protein product: CATSYTDTQYF. The chain employs TRBV15 and TRBJ2-3; D unresolved. The ends were cut back, 5 bases at V and 2 bases at J, with 2 bases in the middle. The CDR3 loop spans 11 amino acids. The germline CDR1 and CDR2 sequences are LNHNV and YYDKDF (reference sequence). Together with reference TRBV15 and TRBJ2-3, the CDR3 gives the full variable domain: DAMVIQNPRYQVTQFGKPVTLSCSQTLNHNVMYWYQQKSSQAPKLLFHYYDKDFNNEADTPDNFQSRRPNTSFCFLDIRSPGLGDTAMYLCATSYTDTQYFGPGTRLTVL.

The chain recombines TRBV27 with TRBJ1-1; a weak D match, TRBD1 (5 bases). V shed 5 bases and J shed 3 bases, with 19 bases lying between them. Per the germline V gene, CDR1 is MNHEY and CDR2 is SMNVEV (reference sequence). The CDR3 has 16 residues. CDR3 residues: CASSRRGGAEDTEAFF. Written as DNA, the CDR3 is TGTGCCAGCAGTCGGAGGGGTGGGGCAGAGGACACTGAAGCTTTCTTT.

The rearrangement joins TRBV29-1 to TRBJ2-2, with D unresolved. The CDR3 covers 12 residues. The germline V and J ends were trimmed by 2 bases and 4 bases, with 5 bases remaining between them. Germline V CDR1 and CDR2: SQVTM, ANQGSEA. Here the CDR3 DNA reads TGCAGCGTTGAACAGGCCACCGGGGAGCTGTTTTTT. Protein sequence: CSVEQATGELFF.

The rearrangement uses TRBV28 and TRBJ2-5; 11 bases are shared with TRBD2. This CDR3 contains 18 residues. The J segment lost 1 base and the V segment lost 2 bases, leaving 9 bases of the junction unmatched. Germline values: CDR1 MDHEN, CDR2 SYDVKM. The CDR3 region is CASSLRPGLAVLQETQYF. CDR3 DNA sequence: TGTGCCAGCAGTTTACGACCGGGACTAGCGGTTCTCCAAGAGACCCAGTACTTC.

The rearrangement joins TRBV5-1 to TRBJ2-7, with D possibly being TRBD2 (5 bases). Germline V gene sequence: CDR1 SGHRS, CDR2 YFSETQ. The CDR3 totals 12 residues. The V end lost 5 bases, the J end lost 0 bases, and 6 bases lay between the germline ends. CDR3 amino acids: CASRRDSYEQYF. In DNA form, the CDR3 reads TGCGCCAGCAGACGGGACTCCTACGAGCAGTACTTC.

The sample holds a few counts of this clone. The rearrangement joins TRBV30 to TRBJ1-5; no clear D gene. The length of the CDR3 is 14 residues. Trimming stripped 4 bases from V and 0 bases from J, with 10 bases between. The germline V gene encodes CDR1 GTSNPN and CDR2 SVGIG (reference sequence). Written as DNA, the CDR3 is TGTGCCTGGATGCGGCCGGGTAGCAATCAGCCCCAGCATTTT. It codes for CAWMRPGSNQPQHF.

V usage is TRBV5-1 and J usage is TRBJ2-3; 9 bases are a match to TRBD2. This CDR3 contains 18 residues. Trimming took 3 bases from V and 0 from J; bases not matched to a gene: 11. The germline V gene has CDR1 SGHRS and CDR2 YFSETQ. This chain's CDR3 is CASSSPLAGSISTDTQYF. The CDR3 DNA follows: TGCGCCAGCAGCTCTCCACTAGCGGGCAGCATTAGCACAGATACGCAGTATTTT.

The J gene is TRBJ2-7, the V gene TRBV18; D remains unclear. This CDR3 comprises 12 residues. Trimming cost V 6 bases and J 2 bases, with 8 bases left between them. The germline CDR1 and CDR2 sequences are KGHSH and LQKENI. The CDR3 nucleotides read TGTGCCAGCTCTTCCGGTACCTACGAGCAGTACTTC. Its translation: CASSSGTYEQYF.